This record concerns one T cell receptor (beta chain) sequence. Its antigen is as yet unknown. This entry is derived from a study of cytomegalovirus exposure and HLA in healthy donors. Findings and caveats of the study: Subsequent analysis of the 110 or so validation repertoires found a tendency for first-cohort TCR clusters to co-occur. Per published reports, the classifier diagnosed cytomegalovirus status with high specificity and sensitivity.

The table came from immunoSEQ multiplex PCR; TCRdb's copy has only in-frame clones and leaves some out. The sample consists of over 110,000 clones, 86% of them appearing once. The CDR3 sequence is 14 residues long. V was clipped by 5 bases and J by 3 bases, with 13 bases between them. Germline V gene data show CDR1 as MGHDK and CDR2 as SYGVNS. This receptor was identified in a man between 18 and 35 years old in good health and CMV-seronegative. V usage is TRBV25-1 and J usage is TRBJ2-5; no firm D call. Sequences were obtained from PBMCs. Here the CDR3 DNA reads TGTGCCAGCAGTTACCATCGGTCCGAAGAGACCCAGTACTTC. Translation gives CASSYHRSEETQYF.